This passage covers 30 T cell receptor beta chains from one sample sequenced in a study of beta chain features in type 1 diabetes. The study's findings and limits: In all four CD4+ subsets, TCRB CDR3 length was significantly, moderately reduced in type 1 diabetes.

Sequencing targeted expressed TCRB transcripts, as all isolated RNA had been reverse transcribed. Clones were sequenced by immunoSEQ multiplex PCR, and TCRdb holds only the in-frame ones, with some missing. The table lists some 200,000 clones, roughly 17% of them singletons, with 0.085% in the top ten. No antigen has been identified for these receptors. Input material: naive CD4+ T cells from blood. Receptors were obtained from a man younger than 40 with type 1 diabetes.

The chain carries TRBV7-3 and TRBJ2-1; D is uncertain. With 5 bases removed from V and 0 bases from J, the gap between germline ends came to 8 bases. CDR1 SGHTA and CDR2 FQGTGA come from the germline V gene. This CDR3 spans 14 amino acids. This CDR3 is CASSPSSSYNEQFF. In DNA form, the CDR3 reads TGTGCCAGCAGCCCTTCTAGCTCCTACAATGAGCAGTTCTTC. The variable domain in full, with the rest retrieved from reference TRBV7-3 and TRBJ2-1, is GAGVSQTPSNKVTEKGKYVELRCDPISGHTALYWYRQSLGQGPEFLIYFQGTGAADDSGLPNDRFFAVRPEGSVSTLKIQRTERGDSAVYLCASSPSSSYNEQFFGPGTRLTVL.

The sample holds a few counts of this clone. The V gene is TRBV27, the J gene TRBJ1-5; D remains unclear. Germline CDR1 MNHEY, CDR2 SMNVEV (reference sequence). CDR3 length: 14 residues. V lost 3 bases and J 0 bases, leaving 6 bases between the germline ends. CDR3 amino acids: CASSFGYSNQPQHF. CDR3 sequence (DNA): TGTGCCAGCAGTTTCGGGTATAGCAATCAGCCCCAGCATTTT.

This clone appeared a few times. Other DNA sequences in the sample encode the same CDR3. The chain couples TRBV30 to TRBJ1-3; D is ambiguous. The CDR3 consists of 11 residues. Germline assignment: CDR1 GTSNPN and CDR2 SVGIG (reference sequence). The V end lost 2 bases, the J end lost 1 base, and 0 bases lay between the germline ends. The CDR3 DNA is TGTGCCTGGAGTTCTGGAAACACCATATATTTT. Residues: CAWSSGNTIYF. Full variable domain (missing parts from reference TRBV30 and TRBJ1-3): SQTIHQWPATLVQPVGSPLSLECTVEGTSNPNLYWYRQAAGRGLQLLFYSVGIGQISSEVPQNLSASRPQDRQFILSSKKLLLSDSGFYLCAWSSGNTIYFGEGSWLTVV.

The chain employs TRBV9 and TRBJ2-7, with D possibly being TRBD1 or TRBD2 (5 bases each). This CDR3 spans 14 amino acids. Germline-derived CDR1 and CDR2 are SGDLS and YYNGEE. The V gene lost 4 bases and the J gene lost 4 bases, with 15 bases spanning the gap. CDR3 region: CASSFRDGAYEQYF. DNA for the CDR3: TGTGCCAGCAGCTTCCGGGACGGTGCTTACGAGCAGTACTTC.

This clone appeared a few times. This chain connects TRBV9 to TRBJ2-7; D might be TRBD1 (5 bases). V gave up 4 bases and J gave up 3 bases, with 14 bases separating them. There are 14 residues in the CDR3. The germline V gene has CDR1 SGDLS and CDR2 YYNGEE. CDR3 sequence: CASSPIGRDYEQYF. CDR3 coding DNA: TGTGCCAGCAGCCCAATAGGCAGGGACTACGAGCAGTACTTC.

This chain uses TRBV11-2 with TRBJ2-4, with 9 bases aligning to TRBD1. The CDR3 totals 16 residues. The junction had 2 bases not matched to a gene; V was cut back by 2 bases and J by 0 bases. Germline V gene sequence: CDR1 SGHAT, CDR2 FQNNGV. CDR3 nucleotides: TGTGCCAGCAGCTTACTGGACAGGGGAGCCAAAAACATTCAGTACTTC. Its protein product is CASSLLDRGAKNIQYF.

This clone was seen a handful of times. The chain is built from TRBV6-1 and TRBJ2-7; 7 nucleotides line up with TRBD1. The J segment lost 6 bases and the V segment lost 3 bases, leaving 8 bases of the junction unmatched. Per germline, CDR1 MNHNS and CDR2 SASEGT. The CDR3 contains 14 residues. CDR3 loop: CASSETLTGFEQYF. The CDR3 DNA reads as TGTGCCAGCAGTGAGACCTTGACAGGGTTCGAGCAGTACTTC.

The genes are TRBV29-1 and TRBJ2-1; 9 bases line up with TRBD2. The CDR3 has 13 residues. V dropped 4 bases and J dropped 8; count of bases not matched to a gene: 6. Looked up from germline, CDR1 is SQVTM and CDR2 is ANQGSEA. CDR3 residues: CSVAERGVYEQFF. In nucleotides, the CDR3 is TGCAGCGTTGCTGAGCGGGGGGTCTATGAGCAGTTCTTC.

The genes are TRBV6-5 and TRBJ2-3; TRBD2 might be the D (6 bases). Germline CDR1 MNHEY, CDR2 SVGAGI. This CDR3 is 14 amino acids long. V was cut by 0 bases and J by 5 bases, with 9 bases left in between. CDR3 coding DNA: TGTGCCAGCAGTTACTCTAGCGGAGAAGATACGCAGTATTTT. It specifies CASSYSSGEDTQYF.

This clone was recorded a few times. The gene calls are TRBV6-5 and TRBJ1-2; a possible D gene is TRBD1 (5 bases). From germline, CDR1 is MNHEY and CDR2 SVGAGI. CDR3 length: 15 amino acids. V was cut by 0 bases and J by 4 bases, with 12 bases left in between. CDR3 bases: TGTGCCAGCAGTTACTCGACGTCTGGGGCCTATGGCTACACCTTC. It translates to CASSYSTSGAYGYTF.

The chain is built from TRBV30 and TRBJ1-2; D gene uncertain. Germline lookup yields CDR1 GTSNPN and CDR2 SVGIG (reference sequence). This CDR3 is 14 amino acids long. The germline V and J ends were trimmed by 8 bases and 1 base, with 17 bases remaining between them. CDR3: CALTRLGVNYGYTF. CDR3 DNA: TGTGCCCTTACCCGCTTAGGAGTTAACTATGGCTACACCTTC.

This clone showed up just a few times. This chain joins TRBV29-1 and TRBJ2-5; D gene uncertain. CDR3 length: 10 amino acids. V lost 4 bases, J lost 9 bases, and 9 bases lay in between. Germline CDR1 SQVTM, CDR2 ANQGSEA. In DNA form, the CDR3 reads TGCAGCGTTGGTGCTTTGGCCCAGTACTTC. Encoded protein: CSVGALAQYF.

This clone was seen more than once but under ten times. The chain links TRBV29-1 to TRBJ1-1; TRBD1 agrees at 10 bases. The germline CDR1 and CDR2 sequences are SQVTM and ANQGSEA. J was trimmed by 3 bases and V by 6 bases; bases with no gene match: 4. The CDR3 consists of 13 residues. DNA for the CDR3: TGCAGCGTCGCGGACAGGGGGGACACTGAAGCTTTCTTT. This encodes CSVADRGDTEAFF.

The chain links TRBV15 to TRBJ1-2; D unresolved. CDR3 size: 14 residues. V was trimmed by 1 base and J by 4 bases, leaving 10 bases between them. Germline values: CDR1 LNHNV, CDR2 YYDKDF (reference sequence). The CDR3 DNA sequence: TGTGCCACCAGCAGAGTAACGGGAGGCTATGGCTACACCTTC. It codes for CATSRVTGGYGYTF. The variable domain in full, completed from reference TRBV15 and TRBJ1-2, reads DAMVIQNPRYQVTQFGKPVTLSCSQTLNHNVMYWYQQKSSQAPKLLFHYYDKDFNNEADTPDNFQSRRPNTSFCFLDIRSPGLGDTAMYLCATSRVTGGYGYTFGSGTRLTVV.

The V gene is TRBV7-2, the J gene TRBJ2-7; D call uncertain. Germline-derived CDR1 and CDR2 are SGHTA and FQGNSA. The CDR3 is 15 amino acids. Deletions cut 0 bases from V and 0 bases from J, with 9 bases between. CDR3 DNA sequence: TGTGCCAGCAGCTTAGCGGTTGGAGCCTCCTACGAGCAGTACTTC. This gives the protein CASSLAVGASYEQYF.

A few counts support this clone. The chain links TRBV2 to TRBJ2-3; no definite D call. Germline CDR1 and CDR2: SNHLY and FYNNEI. The CDR3 spans 14 residues. Trimming left V 7 bases short and J 1 base short, with 12 bases between. CDR3 coding DNA: TGTGCCAGCACCCCTTCCCCCCGCACAGATACGCAGTATTTT. Translated, it gives CASTPSPRTDTQYF. Full variable domain (rest looked up from reference TRBV2 and TRBJ2-3): EPEVTQTPSHQVTQMGQEVILRCVPISNHLYFYWYRQILGQKVEFLVSFYNNEISEKSEIFDDQFSVERPDGSNFTLKIRSTKLEDSAMYFCASTPSPRTDTQYFGPGTRLTVL.

The chain employs TRBV6-5 and TRBJ2-1; TRBD1 might be the D (6 bases). The CDR3 consists of 15 residues. CDR1 is MNHEY and CDR2 is SVGAGI in the germline V gene. Trimming took 3 bases from V and 4 from J, leaving 13 bases between them. The CDR3 loop reads CASSYQGSPYNEQFF. CDR3 DNA sequence: TGTGCCAGCAGTTATCAGGGGTCCCCGTACAATGAGCAGTTCTTC.

This clone was seen only a few times. The chain has TRBV28 and TRBJ2-5, with D tentatively TRBD1 (5 bases). V shed 3 bases and J shed 1 base, with 9 bases lying between them. CDR1 and CDR2 (germline): MDHEN, SYDVKM. The CDR3 totals 14 residues. Here the CDR3 reads CASSFQGTQETQYF. The CDR3 nucleotides are TGTGCCAGCAGTTTCCAGGGAACCCAAGAGACCCAGTACTTC.

This clone was recorded a few times. V is TRBV30 and J is TRBJ2-1; D is possibly TRBD1 or TRBD2 (6 bases each). V lost 5 bases and J 5 bases, leaving 19 bases between the germline ends. Germline V CDR1 and CDR2: GTSNPN, SVGIG (reference sequence). This CDR3 has 15 amino acids. The CDR3 sequence is CAWARDRRVHNEQFF. CDR3 in DNA: TGTGCCTGGGCGCGTGACAGGAGGGTGCACAATGAGCAGTTCTTC.

This clone came up once. This chain connects TRBV1 to TRBJ1-2; no DNA check was done on the table's D call, TRBD1. TRBV1 is labeled a pseudogene. The CDR3 has 12 amino acids. For the CDR3, the DNA is TGCACCAGCAGCGCAGGGATTGATGGCTACACCTTC. Its translation is CTSSAGIDGYTF.

This clone has a single count. The chain carries TRBV4-3 and TRBJ2-7; D uncertain. The V and J ends lost 0 bases and 3 bases respectively, with 18 bases between them. Germline lookup yields CDR1 LGHNA and CDR2 YSLEER. This CDR3 has 17 residues. In DNA form, the CDR3 reads TGCGCCAGCAGCCAAGAATGGGCAGTACGCTCCAGCTACGAGCAGTACTTC. Protein sequence: CASSQEWAVRSSYEQYF.

This clone has a single count. The rearrangement joins TRBV28 to TRBJ2-7; TRBD2 matches 7 bases. J was trimmed by 3 bases and V by 6 bases; bases with no gene match: 8. CDR1 MDHEN and CDR2 SYDVKM come from the germline V gene. This CDR3 has 14 amino acids. The CDR3 DNA reads as TGTGCCAGCAGGAATATAGCGGGCTTCTACGAGCAGTACTTC. Its translation: CASRNIAGFYEQYF.

This clone was detected a few times. The rearrangement links TRBV14 to TRBJ2-7; TRBD1 or TRBD2 may be the D gene (6 bases each). The CDR3 consists of 15 residues. Germline V gene sequence: CDR1 SGHDN, CDR2 FVKESK. V was trimmed by 4 bases and J by 3 bases, leaving 16 bases between them. This CDR3 reads CASSPRGLGIYEQYF. The CDR3 nucleotides are TGTGCCAGCAGCCCCCGGGGGCTGGGGATCTACGAGCAGTACTTC. The variable domain in full, with the rest retrieved from reference TRBV14 and TRBJ2-7, is EAGVTQFPSHSVIEKGQTVTLRCDPISGHDNLYWYRRVMGKEIKFLLHFVKESKQDESGMPNNRFLAERTGGTYSTLKVQPAELEDSGVYFCASSPRGLGIYEQYFGPGTRLTVT.

This clone was recorded a few times. The J gene is TRBJ1-1, the V gene TRBV27; D gene ambiguous. Trimming left V 3 bases short and J 1 base short, with 15 bases between. Germline assignment: CDR1 MNHEY and CDR2 SMNVEV (reference sequence). CDR3 length: 16 residues. CDR3 coding DNA: TGTGCCAGCAGTTTGGCCCCAGGCAGCCGGAACACTGAAGCTTTCTTT. It encodes CASSLAPGSRNTEAFF.

The CDR3 sequence is CASRLTGPSTEAFF. CDR3 nucleotides: TGTGCCAGCAGACTTACAGGGCCGAGCACTGAAGCTTTCTTT. V and J are TRBV6-1 and TRBJ1-1; perhaps TRBD1 as D (6 bases). Trimming took off 6 bases at V and 4 bases at J, with 15 bases between the two ends. The CDR3 length is 14 residues. Per germline, CDR1 MNHNS and CDR2 SASEGT.

This chain joins TRBV4-2 and TRBJ2-7; the D is unclear. The CDR3 has 12 residues. Per the germline V gene, CDR1 is LGHNA and CDR2 is YNFKEQ. The ends were cut back, 4 bases at V and 3 bases at J, with 7 bases in the middle. CDR3 coding DNA: TGTGCCAGCAGCCCTACAATCTACGAGCAGTACTTC. Its protein product is CASSPTIYEQYF.

This clone was counted a few times. The rearrangement uses TRBV6-5 and TRBJ2-3, with TRBD1 as a possible D gene (5 bases). Germline-derived CDR1 and CDR2 are MNHEY and SVGAGI. The CDR3 extends over 15 amino acids. With 2 bases removed from V and 6 bases from J, the gap between germline ends came to 15 bases. The CDR3 coding sequence is TGTGCCAGCAGTTACGGGGCAGGGAAAGGCGATACGCAGTATTTT. It translates to CASSYGAGKGDTQYF.

This clone was seen a handful of times. Written as DNA, the CDR3 is TGTGCCAGCAGCTTCCCTGGACAGGGGTACATTCAGTACTTC. Its protein product is CASSFPGQGYIQYF. This chain links TRBV7-2 with TRBJ2-4; 9 bases are shared with TRBD1. The CDR3 runs 14 residues. Germline V gene sequence: CDR1 SGHTA, CDR2 FQGNSA. V dropped 3 bases and J dropped 8; count of bases not matched to a gene: 5.

With regard to this clone: Its ends do not fully match the called genes, so a read error is possible. This chain links TRBV6-5 with TRBJ2-5; 8 nucleotides match TRBD2. The germline V gene encodes CDR1 MNHEY and CDR2 SVGAGI. The CDR3 is 13 residues long. In DNA form, the CDR3 reads TGTGCCAGCAGTTACGGGACTAGGTGGAGATTAGACTTC. Encoded protein: CASSYGTRWRLDF.

This clone was counted only a few times. The genes are TRBV30 and TRBJ1-5; 12 nucleotides align to TRBD1. This CDR3 has 13 residues. From germline, CDR1 is GTSNPN and CDR2 SVGIG (reference sequence). The J segment lost 6 bases and the V segment lost 5 bases, leaving 2 bases of the junction unmatched. The CDR3 nucleotides are TGTGCCTGGGGGACAGGGGGCCGTCAGCCCCAGCATTTT. This translates into CAWGTGGRQPQHF.